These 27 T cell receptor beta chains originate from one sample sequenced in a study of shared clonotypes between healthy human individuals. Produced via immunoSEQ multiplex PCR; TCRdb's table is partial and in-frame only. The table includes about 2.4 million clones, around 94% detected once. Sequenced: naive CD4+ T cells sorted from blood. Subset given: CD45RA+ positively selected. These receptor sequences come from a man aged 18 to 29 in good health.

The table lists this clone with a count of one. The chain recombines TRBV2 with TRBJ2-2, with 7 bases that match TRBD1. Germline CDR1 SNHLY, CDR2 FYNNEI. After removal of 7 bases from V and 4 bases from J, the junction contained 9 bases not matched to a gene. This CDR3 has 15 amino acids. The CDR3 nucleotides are TGTGCCAGCACCAGGACAGGAGTGGCCACCGGGGAGCTGTTTTTT. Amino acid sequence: CASTRTGVATGELFF.

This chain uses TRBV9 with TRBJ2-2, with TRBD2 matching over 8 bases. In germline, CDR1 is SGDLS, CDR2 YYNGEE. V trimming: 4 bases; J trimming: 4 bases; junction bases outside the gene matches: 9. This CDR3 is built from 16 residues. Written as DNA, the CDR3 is TGTGCCAGCAGCCAGACGGGACTAGAAAGCACCGGGGAGCTGTTTTTT. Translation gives CASSQTGLESTGELFF.

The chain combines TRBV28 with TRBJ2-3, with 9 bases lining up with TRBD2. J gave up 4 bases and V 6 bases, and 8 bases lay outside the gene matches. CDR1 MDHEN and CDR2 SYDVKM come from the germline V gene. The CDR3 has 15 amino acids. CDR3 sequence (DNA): TGTGCCAGCAGACTCTCGGGACTAGCTGCAGATACGCAGTATTTT. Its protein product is CASRLSGLAADTQYF.

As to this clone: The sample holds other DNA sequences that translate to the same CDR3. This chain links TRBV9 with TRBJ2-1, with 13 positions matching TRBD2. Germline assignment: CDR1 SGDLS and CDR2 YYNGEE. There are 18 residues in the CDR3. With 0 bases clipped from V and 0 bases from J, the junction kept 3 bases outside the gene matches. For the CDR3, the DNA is TGTGCCAGCAGCGTAGAGGGACTAGCGGGATCCTCCTACAATGAGCAGTTCTTC. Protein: CASSVEGLAGSSYNEQFF. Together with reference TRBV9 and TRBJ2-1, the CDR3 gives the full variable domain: DSGVTQTPKHLITATGQRVTLRCSPRSGDLSVYWYQQSLDQGLQFLIQYYNGEERAKGNILERFSAQQFPDLHSELNLSSLELGDSALYFCASSVEGLAGSSYNEQFFGPGTRLTVL.

CDR3 loop: CASSLANLNSGGELFF. CDR3 coding DNA: TGTGCCAGCAGCTTAGCGAACTTAAATTCAGGCGGGGAGCTGTTTTTT. The rearrangement joins TRBV7-2 to TRBJ2-2; no clear D gene. From germline, CDR1 is SGHTA and CDR2 FQGNSA. The CDR3 contains 16 residues. Trimming removed 0 bases from V and 7 bases from J, with 15 bases in between.

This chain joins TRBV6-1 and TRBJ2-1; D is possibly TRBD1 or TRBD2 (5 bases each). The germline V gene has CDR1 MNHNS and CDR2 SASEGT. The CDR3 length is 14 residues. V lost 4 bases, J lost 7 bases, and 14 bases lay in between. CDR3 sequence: CASSARDLVNEQFF. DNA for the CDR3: TGTGCCAGCAGTGCCCGGGACCTCGTGAATGAGCAGTTCTTC.

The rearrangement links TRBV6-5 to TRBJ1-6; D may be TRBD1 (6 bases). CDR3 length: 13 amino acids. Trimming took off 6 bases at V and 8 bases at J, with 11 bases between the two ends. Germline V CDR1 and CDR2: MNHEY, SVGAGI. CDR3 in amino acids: CASSIRTDSPLHF. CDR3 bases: TGTGCCAGCAGCATCCGGACAGATTCACCCCTCCACTTT.

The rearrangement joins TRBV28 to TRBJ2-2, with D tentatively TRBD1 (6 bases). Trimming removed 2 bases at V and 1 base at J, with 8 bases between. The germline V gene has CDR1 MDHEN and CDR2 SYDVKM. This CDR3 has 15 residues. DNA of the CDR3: TGTGCCAGCAGTTTACTACAGGGGAACACCGGGGAGCTGTTTTTT. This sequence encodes CASSLLQGNTGELFF. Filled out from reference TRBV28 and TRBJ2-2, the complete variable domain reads DVKVTQSSRYLVKRTGEKVFLECVQDMDHENMFWYRQDPGLGLRLIYFSYDVKMKEKGDIPEGYSVSREKKERFSLILESASTNQTSMYLCASSLLQGNTGELFFGEGSRLTVL.

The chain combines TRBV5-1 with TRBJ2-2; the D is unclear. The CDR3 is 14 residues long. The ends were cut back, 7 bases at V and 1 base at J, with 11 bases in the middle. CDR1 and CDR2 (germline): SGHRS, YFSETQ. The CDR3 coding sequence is TGCGCCAGCCTCCCGGACGGGAACACCGGGGAGCTGTTTTTT. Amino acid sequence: CASLPDGNTGELFF.

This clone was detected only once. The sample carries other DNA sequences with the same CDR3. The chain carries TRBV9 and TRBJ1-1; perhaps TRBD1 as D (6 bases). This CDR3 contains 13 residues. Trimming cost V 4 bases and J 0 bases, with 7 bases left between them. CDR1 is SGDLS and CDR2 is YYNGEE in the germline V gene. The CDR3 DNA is TGTGCCAGCAGCCAGGGGATGAACACTGAAGCTTTCTTT. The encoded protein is CASSQGMNTEAFF.

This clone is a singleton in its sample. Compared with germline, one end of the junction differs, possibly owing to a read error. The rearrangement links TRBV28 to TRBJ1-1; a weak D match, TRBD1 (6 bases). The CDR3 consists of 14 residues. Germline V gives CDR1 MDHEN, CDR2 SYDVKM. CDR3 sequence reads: CASSLSQGNAEAFF. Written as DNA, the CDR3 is TGTGCCAGCAGTTTAAGCCAGGGGAACGCTGAAGCTTTCTTT. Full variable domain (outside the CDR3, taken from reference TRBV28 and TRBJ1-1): DVKVTQSSRYLVKRTGEKVFLECVQDMDHENMFWYRQDPGLGLRLIYFSYDVKMKEKGDIPEGYSVSREKKERFSLILESASTNQTSMYLCASSLSQGNAEAFFGQGTRLTVV.

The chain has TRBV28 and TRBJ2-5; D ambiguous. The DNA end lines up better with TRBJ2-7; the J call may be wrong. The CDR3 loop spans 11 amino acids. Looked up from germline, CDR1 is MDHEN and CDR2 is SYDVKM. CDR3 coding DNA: TGTGCCAGCGCCCGACGGTACGAGCAGTACTTC. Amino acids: CASARRYEQYF.

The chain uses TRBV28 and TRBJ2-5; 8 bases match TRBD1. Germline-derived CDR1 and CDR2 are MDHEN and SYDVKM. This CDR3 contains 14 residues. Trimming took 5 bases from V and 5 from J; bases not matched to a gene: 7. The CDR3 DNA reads TGTGCCAGCAGTGATGACAGGGGCGACGAGACCCAGTACTTC. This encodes CASSDDRGDETQYF.

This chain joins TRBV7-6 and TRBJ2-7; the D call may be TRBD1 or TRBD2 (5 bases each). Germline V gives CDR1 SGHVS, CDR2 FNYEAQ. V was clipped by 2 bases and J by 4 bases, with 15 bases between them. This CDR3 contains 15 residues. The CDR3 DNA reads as TGTGCCAGCAGCTTAACAACGGGACCGGGATACGAGCAGTACTTC. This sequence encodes CASSLTTGPGYEQYF.

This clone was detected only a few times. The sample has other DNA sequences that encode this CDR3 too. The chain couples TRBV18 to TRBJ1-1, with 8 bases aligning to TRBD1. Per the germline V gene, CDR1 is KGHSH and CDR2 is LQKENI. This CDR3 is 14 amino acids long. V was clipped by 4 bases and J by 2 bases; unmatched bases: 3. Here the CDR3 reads CASSQDRVNTEAFF. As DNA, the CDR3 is TGTGCCAGCTCACAGGACAGGGTAAACACTGAAGCTTTCTTT. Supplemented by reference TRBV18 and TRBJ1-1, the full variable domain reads NAGVMQNPRHLVRRRGQEARLRCSPMKGHSHVYWYRQLPEEGLKFMVYLQKENIIDESGMPKERFSAEFPKEGPSILRIQQVVRGDSAAYFCASSQDRVNTEAFFGQGTRLTVV.

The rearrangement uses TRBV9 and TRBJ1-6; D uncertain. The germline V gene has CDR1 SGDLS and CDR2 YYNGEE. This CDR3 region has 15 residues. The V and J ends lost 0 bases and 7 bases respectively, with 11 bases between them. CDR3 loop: CASSVEGVGNSPLHF. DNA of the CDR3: TGTGCCAGCAGCGTAGAGGGAGTGGGCAATTCACCCCTCCACTTT.

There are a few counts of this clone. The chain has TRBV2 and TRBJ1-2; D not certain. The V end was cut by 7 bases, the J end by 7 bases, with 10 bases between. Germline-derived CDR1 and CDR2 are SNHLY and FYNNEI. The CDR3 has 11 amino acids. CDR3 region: CASKERSGYTF. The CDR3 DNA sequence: TGTGCCAGCAAGGAACGGAGTGGCTACACCTTC.

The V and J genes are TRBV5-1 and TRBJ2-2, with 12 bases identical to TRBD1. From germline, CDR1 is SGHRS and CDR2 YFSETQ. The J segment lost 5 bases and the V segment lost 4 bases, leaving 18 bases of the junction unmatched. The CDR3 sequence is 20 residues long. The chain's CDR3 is CASSPDPKYWGQGATGELFF. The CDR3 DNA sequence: TGCGCCAGCAGCCCGGATCCCAAATATTGGGGACAGGGGGCGACCGGGGAGCTGTTTTTT.

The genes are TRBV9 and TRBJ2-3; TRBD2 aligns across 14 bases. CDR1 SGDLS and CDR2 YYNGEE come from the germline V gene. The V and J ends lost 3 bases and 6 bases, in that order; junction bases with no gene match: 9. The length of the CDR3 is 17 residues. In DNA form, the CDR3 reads TGTGCCAGCAGCGGGGGAGGACTAGCGGGAGGTGAGGATACGCAGTATTTT. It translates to CASSGGGLAGGEDTQYF.

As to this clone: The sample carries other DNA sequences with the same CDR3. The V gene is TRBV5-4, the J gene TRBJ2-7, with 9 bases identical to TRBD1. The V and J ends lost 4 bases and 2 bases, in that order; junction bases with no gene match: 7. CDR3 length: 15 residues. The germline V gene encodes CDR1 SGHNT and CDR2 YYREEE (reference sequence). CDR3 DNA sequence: TGTGCCAGCAGCAGGGGACAGGGAGCCACCTACGAGCAGTACTTC. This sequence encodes CASSRGQGATYEQYF.

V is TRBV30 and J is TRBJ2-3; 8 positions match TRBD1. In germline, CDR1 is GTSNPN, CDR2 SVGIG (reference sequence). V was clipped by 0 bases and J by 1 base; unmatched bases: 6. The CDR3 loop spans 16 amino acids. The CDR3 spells CAWSVGPGQGTDTQYF. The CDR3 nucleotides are TGTGCCTGGAGTGTTGGCCCGGGACAGGGCACAGATACGCAGTATTTT.

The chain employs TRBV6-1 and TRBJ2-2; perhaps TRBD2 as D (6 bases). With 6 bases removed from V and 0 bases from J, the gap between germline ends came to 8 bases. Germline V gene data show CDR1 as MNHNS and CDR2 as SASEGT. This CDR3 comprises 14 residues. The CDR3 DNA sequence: TGTGCCAGCAGGGGACTTTCGAACACCGGGGAGCTGTTTTTT. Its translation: CASRGLSNTGELFF.

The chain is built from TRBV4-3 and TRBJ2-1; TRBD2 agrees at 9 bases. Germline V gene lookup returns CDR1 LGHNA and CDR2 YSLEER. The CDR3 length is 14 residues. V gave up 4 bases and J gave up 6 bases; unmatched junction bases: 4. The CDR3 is CASSRGRAANEQFF. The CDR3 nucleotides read TGCGCCAGCAGCCGCGGGAGGGCGGCCAATGAGCAGTTCTTC.

CDR3 sequence reads: CASSLVGDGYNEQFF. The CDR3 DNA reads TGTGCCAGCAGCTTGGTAGGGGACGGCTACAATGAGCAGTTCTTC. The chain combines TRBV5-4 with TRBJ2-1; D possibly matches TRBD1 or TRBD2 (5 bases each). Trimming shortened V by 0 bases and J by 3 bases, and 10 bases separated the two germline ends. CDR3 size: 15 residues. Germline-derived CDR1 and CDR2 are SGHNT and YYREEE (reference sequence).

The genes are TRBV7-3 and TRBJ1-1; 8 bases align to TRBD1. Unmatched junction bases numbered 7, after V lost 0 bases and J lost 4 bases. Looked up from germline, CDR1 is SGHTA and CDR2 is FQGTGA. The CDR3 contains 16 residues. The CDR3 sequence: CASSLTPDRGSTEAFF. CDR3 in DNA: TGTGCCAGCAGCTTAACCCCCGACAGGGGAAGCACTGAAGCTTTCTTT.

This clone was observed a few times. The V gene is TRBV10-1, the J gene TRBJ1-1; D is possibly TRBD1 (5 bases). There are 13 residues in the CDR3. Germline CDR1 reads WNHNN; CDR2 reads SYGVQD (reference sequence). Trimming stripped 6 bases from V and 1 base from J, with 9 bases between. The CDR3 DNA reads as TGCGCCAGCAGGGAAACAGGGAACACTGAAGCTTTCTTT. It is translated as CASRETGNTEAFF.

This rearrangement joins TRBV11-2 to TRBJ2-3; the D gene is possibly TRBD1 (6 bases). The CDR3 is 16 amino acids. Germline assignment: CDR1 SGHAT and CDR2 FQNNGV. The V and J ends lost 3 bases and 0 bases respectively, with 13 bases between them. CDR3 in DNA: TGTGCCAGCAGCTTTGTGGGAACAGGGAGCACAGATACGCAGTATTTT. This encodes CASSFVGTGSTDTQYF.